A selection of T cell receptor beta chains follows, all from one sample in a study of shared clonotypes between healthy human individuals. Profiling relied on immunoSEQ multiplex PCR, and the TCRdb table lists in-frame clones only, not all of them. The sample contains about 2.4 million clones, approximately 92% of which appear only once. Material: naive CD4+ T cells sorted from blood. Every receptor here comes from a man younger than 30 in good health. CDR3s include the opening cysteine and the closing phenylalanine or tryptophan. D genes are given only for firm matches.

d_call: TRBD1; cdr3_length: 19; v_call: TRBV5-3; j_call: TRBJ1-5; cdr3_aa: CARSGRDRLNQDSNQPQHF; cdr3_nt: TGTGCCAGAAGCGGAAGGGACAGGCTAAATCAAGATAGCAATCAGCCCCAGCATTTT
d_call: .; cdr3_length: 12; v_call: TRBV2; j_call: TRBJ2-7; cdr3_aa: CASKDHSYEQYF; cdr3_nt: TGTGCCAGCAAGGATCATTCCTACGAGCAGTACTTC
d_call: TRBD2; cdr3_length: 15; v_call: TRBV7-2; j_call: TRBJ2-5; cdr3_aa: CASSLASGYQETQYF; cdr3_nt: TGTGCCAGCAGCTTGGCTAGCGGGTACCAAGAGACCCAGTACTTC
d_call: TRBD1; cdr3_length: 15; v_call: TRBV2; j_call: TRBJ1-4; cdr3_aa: CASRDRGIQNEKLFF; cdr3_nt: TGTGCCAGCAGGGACAGGGGGATCCAAAATGAAAAACTGTTTTTT
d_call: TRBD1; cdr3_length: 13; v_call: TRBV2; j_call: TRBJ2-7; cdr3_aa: CASTRQGAYEQYF; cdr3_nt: TGTGCCAGCACCAGACAGGGGGCATACGAGCAGTACTTC
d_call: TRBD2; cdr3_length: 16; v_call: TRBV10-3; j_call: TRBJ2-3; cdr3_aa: CAISPASGAGTDTQYF; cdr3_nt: TGTGCCATCAGCCCTGCTAGCGGAGCGGGCACAGATACGCAGTATTTT
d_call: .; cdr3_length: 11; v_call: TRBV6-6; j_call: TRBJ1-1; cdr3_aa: CASSYSGEAFF; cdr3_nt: TGTGCCAGCAGTTACTCAGGTGAAGCTTTCTTT
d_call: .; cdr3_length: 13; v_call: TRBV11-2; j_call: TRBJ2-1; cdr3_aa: CASSLRRYNEQFF; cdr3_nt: TGTGCCAGCAGCTTACGTAGATACAATGAGCAGTTCTTC
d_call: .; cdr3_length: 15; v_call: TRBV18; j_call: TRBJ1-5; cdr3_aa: CASSLLHGVNQPQHF; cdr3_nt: TGTGCCAGCTCACTTCTTCATGGAGTCAATCAGCCCCAGCATTTT
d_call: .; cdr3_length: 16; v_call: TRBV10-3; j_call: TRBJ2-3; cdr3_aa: CAISEGGLAVTDTQYF; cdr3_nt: TGTGCCATCAGTGAGGGAGGGTTAGCGGTAACAGATACGCAGTATTTT
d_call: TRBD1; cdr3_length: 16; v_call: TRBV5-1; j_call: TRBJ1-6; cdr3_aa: CASSLNGQGGVSPLHF; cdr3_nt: TGCGCCAGCAGCTTGAATGGACAGGGGGGGGTTTCACCCCTCCACTTT
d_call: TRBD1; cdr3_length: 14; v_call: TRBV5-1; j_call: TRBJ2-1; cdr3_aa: CASSGTVSYNEQFF; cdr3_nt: TGCGCCAGCAGCGGGACAGTCTCCTACAATGAGCAGTTCTTC
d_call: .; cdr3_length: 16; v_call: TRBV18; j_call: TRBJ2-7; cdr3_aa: CASSPLHPLYSYEQYF; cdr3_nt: TGTGCCAGCTCACCTCTGCACCCCTTATACTCCTACGAGCAGTACTTC
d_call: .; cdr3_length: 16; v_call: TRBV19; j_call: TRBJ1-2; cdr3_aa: CASRKDSVFPNYGYTF; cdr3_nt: TGTGCCAGTAGGAAAGACAGCGTCTTTCCTAACTATGGCTACACCTTC
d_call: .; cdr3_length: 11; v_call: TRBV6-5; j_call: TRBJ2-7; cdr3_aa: CASSYLSEQYF; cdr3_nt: TGTGCCAGCAGTTACCTCAGCGAGCAGTACTTC